Sequencing of this T cell receptor (beta chain) was carried out in a study of T cell responses to AZD1222 COVID-19 vaccine. Here immunoSEQ multiplex PCR was the method, and the copy in TCRdb shows in-frame clones only, minus some. The sample holds roughly 77,000 clones, about 90% seen once. Findings of the study overall: Among those given AZD1222, only five or six were seropositive at baseline.

The CDR3 is 16 residues long. Germline CDR1 and CDR2: MNHEY and SVGAGI. Trimming left V 0 bases short and J 1 base short, with 12 bases between. A note on this clone: Its antigen is unknown.

This clonotype was sampled from an adult in good health. The chain joins TRBV6-5 to TRBJ1-1; no clear D gene. This specimen was peripheral blood, taken on day 0 of MenACWY control vaccination. The CDR3 DNA reads as TGTGCCAGCAGTTACTCAGAGGTTCAGGCGAACACTGAAGCTTTCTTT. This encodes CASSYSEVQANTEAFF.